This TCR beta chain was sequenced during a study of T cells expressing NK-cell markers. Study background: Seven donors tested HCMV-seropositive and one tested seronegative among the eight sequenced.

UMIs accompanied the 5'RACE template switching by which TCR beta cDNA was made. No DNA is given; TCRdb re-called the 5' RACE reads and lists each CDR3 protein once. This table holds over 350,000 distinct CDR3 sequences. CDR3 length equals 12 residues. The sequenced sample consisted of blood T cells: a sorted CD56 or NKG2C T cell subset, CD4+ or CD8+ T cells, or bulk PBMC T cells (not recorded which). This chain joins TRBV12-3 or TRBV12-4 and TRBJ1-6. The sequence was obtained from a woman between 50 and 59 years old in good health. The CDR3 sequence is CASRVKNSPLHF.